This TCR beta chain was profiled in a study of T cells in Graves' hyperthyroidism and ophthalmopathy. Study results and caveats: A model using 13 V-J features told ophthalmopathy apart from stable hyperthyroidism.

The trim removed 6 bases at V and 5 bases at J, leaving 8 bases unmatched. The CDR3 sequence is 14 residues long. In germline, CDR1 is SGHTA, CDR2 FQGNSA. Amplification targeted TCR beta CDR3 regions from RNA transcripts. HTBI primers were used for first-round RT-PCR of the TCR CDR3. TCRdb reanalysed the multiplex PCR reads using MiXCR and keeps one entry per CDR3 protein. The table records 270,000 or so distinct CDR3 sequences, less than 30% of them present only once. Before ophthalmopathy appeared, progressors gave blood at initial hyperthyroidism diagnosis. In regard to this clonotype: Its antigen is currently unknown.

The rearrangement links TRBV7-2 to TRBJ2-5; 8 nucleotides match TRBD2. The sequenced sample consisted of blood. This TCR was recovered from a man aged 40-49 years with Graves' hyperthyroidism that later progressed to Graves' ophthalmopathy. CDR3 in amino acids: CASRPTSGSETQYF. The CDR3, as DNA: TGTGCCAGCAGGCCCACTAGCGGCTCGGAGACCCAGTACTTC.